This TCR beta chain appears in the sequencing data of a study of hypomethylating agent response in myelodysplastic syndrome. Study overall: Roughly 5 patients were non-responders, while six showed complete response or hematologic improvement.

The germline CDR1 and CDR2 sequences are SNHLY and FYNNEI. The CDR3 contains 15 residues. The V end was cut by 5 bases, the J end by 0 bases, with 10 bases between. Generated by immunoSEQ multiplex PCR, the TCRdb table keeps only in-frame clones and is missing some. The sample shows about 6,000 clones, about 80% of them seen only once. The starting material was bone marrow, obtained before or after starting hypomethylating agent treatment for myelodysplastic syndrome (not recorded which). The chain has TRBV2 and TRBJ1-4; possibly TRBD1 for D (6 bases). The source is a human donor with myelodysplastic syndrome. CDR3 protein: CASSPRGATNEKLFF. CDR3 sequence (DNA): TGTGCCAGCAGTCCGAGGGGGGCAACTAATGAAAAACTGTTTTTT.